Below are 28 T cell receptor beta chains sequenced from a single sample in a study of T cells in Graves' hyperthyroidism and ophthalmopathy. Using RNA transcripts as the source, TCR beta CDR3 regions were amplified. RT-PCR in the first round (using the HTBI primer set) targeted the TCR CDR3. MiXCR, applied by TCRdb to the multiplex PCR reads, yields one record per CDR3 protein. In the table there are hundreds of thousands of distinct CDR3 sequences, roughly 32% of which are singletons. The sequenced material came from blood. The receptors here all came from a woman aged 40 to 50 with Graves' hyperthyroidism.

The chain is built from TRBV7-2 and TRBJ2-3; D is perhaps TRBD2 (6 bases). The germline gives CDR1 SGHTA, CDR2 FQGNSA. Trimming cost V 4 bases and J 10 bases, with 15 bases left between them. The CDR3 runs to 13 residues. In DNA, the CDR3 is TGTGCCAGCAGCTCCGGAGGCGGGGAAGCGCAGTATTTT. This translates into CASSSGGGEAQYF.

This clonotype was counted only a few times. The rearrangement joins TRBV5-5 to TRBJ2-1; D is ambiguous. The V gene lost 3 bases and the J gene lost 8 bases, with 9 bases spanning the gap. This CDR3 has 12 amino acids. Germline values: CDR1 SGHKS, CDR2 YYEKEE (reference sequence). CDR3 DNA: TGTGCCAGCAGCTCCGGAAGGGATGAGCAGTTCTTC. Translating gives CASSSGRDEQFF.

The rearrangement links TRBV3-1 to TRBJ2-2; weak D call: TRBD2 (5 bases). Germline V gene data show CDR1 as LGHDT and CDR2 as YNNKEL (reference sequence). This CDR3 has 14 residues. With 0 bases removed from V and 4 bases from J, the gap between germline ends came to 6 bases. The CDR3 bases are TGTGCCAGCAGCCAAGAAGGGAGCACCGGGGAGCTGTTTTTT. It translates to CASSQEGSTGELFF.

The J gene is TRBJ1-2, the V gene TRBV29-1, with 8 bases fitting TRBD1. The germline CDR1 and CDR2 sequences are SQVTM and ANQGSEA. The CDR3 is made up of 15 amino acids. V was clipped by 3 bases and J by 6 bases; unmatched bases: 12. Here the CDR3 DNA reads TGCAGCGTTGACGACGTCAGGGGGCTGATCGATGGCTACACCTTC. This encodes CSVDDVRGLIDGYTF.

This clonotype was observed a handful of times. The V call is TRBV12-3 or TRBV12-4, the J call TRBJ1-1, with D tentatively TRBD1 (5 bases). The CDR3 length is 15 residues. V lost 5 bases and J lost 1, with 14 bases in between. CDR3 nucleotides: TGTGCCAGCAGTACCCCTTTGGGGGGGAACACTGAAGCTTTCTTT. Translation gives CASSTPLGGNTEAFF.

This clonotype occurred many times. J is TRBJ1-3 and V is TRBV7-2, with D unclear. This CDR3 comprises 15 residues. Trimming took 5 bases from V and 3 from J, leaving 14 bases between them. Germline-derived CDR1 and CDR2 are SGHTA and FQGNSA. CDR3 DNA sequence: TGTGCCAGCAGCCTTGACTGGGATCTTGGAAACACCATATATTTT. Its protein product is CASSLDWDLGNTIYF.

V and J are TRBV19 and TRBJ1-1, with D possibly matching TRBD1 (6 bases). The V end lost 6 bases, the J end lost 5 bases, and 19 bases lay between the germline ends. This CDR3 has 15 residues. Germline V CDR1 and CDR2: LNHDA, SQIVND (reference sequence). The DNA of the CDR3 is TGTGCCAGTAGCCTCTTGGGGGCAGGGTCGACTGAAGCTTTCTTT. This encodes CASSLLGAGSTEAFF.

In regard to this clonotype: Since a much larger clone is just one base distant, this may be a read error. The chain is built from TRBV5-1 and TRBJ1-2; D is unresolved. V gave up 4 bases and J gave up 6 bases, with 13 bases separating them. The CDR3 spans 13 residues. Germline V gene data show CDR1 as SGHRS and CDR2 as YFSETQ. The chain's CDR3 is CASSADGFHGYTF. The CDR3 DNA reads TGCGCCAGCAGCGCGGACGGCTTCCATGGCTACACCTTC.

This clonotype was detected once. The rearrangement uses TRBV7-2 and TRBJ1-6; 7 nucleotides align to TRBD1. J gave up 6 bases and V 5 bases, and 4 bases lay outside the gene matches. Germline V gives CDR1 SGHTA, CDR2 FQGNSA. This CDR3 is built from 14 residues. The CDR3 loop is CASSKRQGNSPLHF. In nucleotides, the CDR3 is TGTGCCAGCAGCAAAAGACAGGGTAATTCACCCCTCCACTTT.

This clonotype was seen ten or more times. The chain has TRBV5-5 and TRBJ1-1; D gene uncertain. Germline V CDR1 and CDR2: SGHKS, YYEKEE (reference sequence). Trimming shortened V by 1 base and J by 4 bases, and 11 bases separated the two germline ends. This CDR3 comprises 14 residues. The CDR3: CASSLFWWVTEAFF. The DNA of the CDR3 is TGTGCCAGCAGCTTGTTCTGGTGGGTCACTGAAGCTTTCTTT.

The table lists this clonotype with a few counts. The rearrangement joins TRBV28 to TRBJ2-5, with D possibly TRBD1 on 6 matching bases. V lost 8 bases and J lost 2, with 21 bases in between. CDR1 MDHEN and CDR2 SYDVKM come from the germline V gene. CDR3 length: 16 residues. The CDR3 protein is CASGIGDIRPQETQYF. The DNA of the CDR3 is TGTGCCAGCGGTATCGGGGACATACGGCCACAAGAGACCCAGTACTTC.

The sample holds many counts of this clonotype. This chain joins TRBV20-1 and TRBJ2-5, with D tentatively TRBD2 (6 bases). V was cut by 6 bases and J by 3 bases, with 14 bases left in between. From germline, CDR1 is DFQATT and CDR2 SNEGSKA (reference sequence). This CDR3 comprises 13 residues. This CDR3 is CSALSGLKETQYF. CDR3 sequence (DNA): TGCAGTGCCCTCTCAGGACTAAAAGAGACCCAGTACTTC.

CDR3 protein: CASRPRTKGGGTEAFF. DNA for the CDR3: TGTGCCAGCAGACCCCGGACTAAGGGAGGAGGCACTGAAGCTTTCTTT. The chain uses TRBV7-9 and TRBJ1-1; D is undetermined. Germline V gene data show CDR1 as SEHNR and CDR2 as FQNEAQ (reference sequence). With 6 bases removed from V and 4 bases from J, the gap between germline ends came to 21 bases. This CDR3 is built from 16 residues.

This clonotype was found a few times. The rearrangement links TRBV10-3 to TRBJ1-2; no firm D call. The CDR3 spans 13 residues. Germline V gene lookup returns CDR1 ENHRY and CDR2 SYGVKD. Trimming removed 7 bases at V and 7 bases at J, with 16 bases between. This chain's CDR3 is CAITASDARGYTF. The CDR3 DNA reads TGTGCCATCACCGCCTCGGATGCGCGTGGCTACACCTTC.

This clonotype was detected only once. The chain recombines TRBV7-9 with TRBJ1-1; D remains unclear. Germline CDR1 and CDR2: SEHNR and FQNEAQ (reference sequence). This CDR3 spans 16 amino acids. V lost 5 bases, J lost 5 bases, and 21 bases lay in between. The CDR3 spells CASSPKGRLRGTEAFF. CDR3 nucleotides: TGTGCCAGCAGCCCCAAGGGTAGACTCCGAGGGACTGAAGCTTTCTTT.

The chain has TRBV2 and TRBJ1-5, with D tentatively TRBD1 (6 bases). Trimming took 3 bases from V and 5 from J, leaving 20 bases between them. CDR3 length equals 17 residues. Germline CDR1 SNHLY, CDR2 FYNNEI. The CDR3: CASSDPRGAPEDQPQHF. As DNA, the CDR3 is TGTGCCAGCAGTGACCCTCGGGGGGCCCCGGAAGATCAGCCCCAGCATTTT.

This clonotype was seen just once. A much larger clone lies one base from this, so it may be a read error. The genes are TRBV7-3 and TRBJ1-6; D gene unclear. The CDR3 runs to 15 residues. The germline CDR1 and CDR2 sequences are SGHTA and FQGTGA. For the CDR3, the DNA is TGTGCCTGCAGTTACTTTCGTGACGGTAATTCACCCCTCCACTTT. This codes for CACSYFRDGNSPLHF. The variable domain in full, completed from reference TRBV7-3 and TRBJ1-6, reads GAGVSQTPSNKVTEKGKYVELRCDPISGHTALYWYRQSLGQGPEFLIYFQGTGAADDSGLPNDRFFAVRPEGSVSTLKIQRTERGDSAVYLCACSYFRDGNSPLHFGNGTRLTVT.

This clonotype was seen only a few times. A much larger clone sits a single nucleotide away, making a read error possible. The chain recombines TRBV20-1 with TRBJ1-4, with TRBD1 matching 7 bases. Germline-derived CDR1 and CDR2 are DFQATT and SNEGSKA (reference sequence). This CDR3 contains 14 residues. With 6 bases clipped from V and 3 bases from J, the junction kept 7 bases outside the gene matches. This chain's CDR3 is CSAGSGQPNEKLFF. The CDR3 DNA sequence: TGCAGTGCGGGCTCGGGACAGCCTAATGAAAAACTGTTTTTT.

The chain employs TRBV15 and TRBJ2-7; TRBD2 matches 8 bases. Trimming took 1 base from V and 7 from J; bases not matched to a gene: 15. Germline-derived CDR1 and CDR2 are LNHNV and YYDKDF (reference sequence). The CDR3 is 17 amino acids. CDR3 amino acids: CATSRALLAVYYNEQYF. The DNA for the CDR3 is TGTGCCACCAGCAGAGCCCTACTAGCGGTCTACTACAATGAGCAGTACTTC.

The chain has TRBV5-6 and TRBJ2-5; D perhaps matches TRBD2 (7 bases). The V and J ends lost 0 bases and 7 bases respectively, with 10 bases between them. This CDR3 spans 13 amino acids. Germline CDR1 is SGHDT and CDR2 is YYEEEE. The CDR3 region has the DNA TGTGCCAGCAGCTTGGAGGGGGGGGGGACCCAGTACTTC. Its translation: CASSLEGGGTQYF.

This clonotype was observed many times. The V gene is TRBV6-5, the J gene TRBJ1-6; D gene ambiguous. CDR3 length: 12 residues. Trimming stripped 6 bases from V and 10 bases from J, with 10 bases between. Looked up from germline, CDR1 is MNHEY and CDR2 is SVGAGI. The CDR3 DNA reads as TGTGCCAGCAGCCGAGAAGGGTCACCCCTCCACTTT. This sequence encodes CASSREGSPLHF.

J is TRBJ1-3 and V is TRBV18; D possibly corresponds to TRBD1 (6 bases). This CDR3 has 15 amino acids. V was clipped by 2 bases and J by 4 bases, with 12 bases between them. The germline V gene encodes CDR1 KGHSH and CDR2 LQKENI. In nucleotides, the CDR3 is TGTGCCAGCTCACCATCCAGGGGAGGAGGAAACACCATATATTTT. Amino acid sequence: CASSPSRGGGNTIYF.

There are many counts of this clonotype. The chain uses TRBV2 and TRBJ2-5, with D perhaps matching TRBD2 (6 bases). The V and J ends lost 3 bases and 4 bases respectively, with 12 bases between them. The CDR3 has 14 residues. Looked up from germline, CDR1 is SNHLY and CDR2 is FYNNEI. CDR3 amino acids: CASSDGGTIETQYF. The CDR3 DNA sequence: TGTGCCAGCAGTGATGGCGGGACCATAGAGACCCAGTACTTC. Drawing the rest from reference TRBV2 and TRBJ2-5, the complete variable domain is EPEVTQTPSHQVTQMGQEVILRCVPISNHLYFYWYRQILGQKVEFLVSFYNNEISEKSEIFDDQFSVERPDGSNFTLKIRSTKLEDSAMYFCASSDGGTIETQYFGPGTRLLVL.

Many counts were recorded for this clonotype. The chain joins TRBV7-8 to TRBJ1-4, with D tentatively TRBD1 (5 bases). Germline CDR1 reads SGHVS; CDR2 reads FQNEAQ. This CDR3 region has 15 residues. The V end lost 3 bases, the J end lost 7 bases, and 15 bases lay between the germline ends. For the CDR3, the DNA is TGTGCCAGCAGCTTCGGGGCCCTCGGAGGTGAAAAACTGTTTTTT. Encoded protein: CASSFGALGGEKLFF.

This clonotype has a handful of counts. This chain uses TRBV20-1 with TRBJ2-2; the match to TRBD2 covers 9 bases. This CDR3 contains 14 residues. The junction had 5 bases not matched to a gene; V was cut back by 4 bases and J by 5 bases. Germline V gives CDR1 DFQATT, CDR2 SNEGSKA (reference sequence). Here the CDR3 reads CSATTSGMTGELFF. The CDR3 region has the DNA TGCAGTGCTACGACTAGCGGCATGACCGGGGAGCTGTTTTTT.

The chain employs TRBV6-1 and TRBJ1-1; D is ambiguous. Deletions cut 7 bases from V and 1 base from J, with 16 bases between. The length of the CDR3 is 15 residues. Germline CDR1 is MNHNS and CDR2 is SASEGT. CDR3 amino acids: CASTAPPAANTEAFF. CDR3 coding DNA: TGTGCCAGCACGGCCCCACCCGCCGCGAACACTGAAGCTTTCTTT.

This clonotype has at least ten counts. The chain joins TRBV20-1 to TRBJ1-1; no definite D call. V dropped 6 bases and J dropped 0 bases, with 14 bases sitting between them. The CDR3 runs 14 residues. CDR1 and CDR2 (germline): DFQATT, SNEGSKA (reference sequence). The CDR3 region has the DNA TGCAGTGCACCAGACGGGTCCCTGAACACTGAAGCTTTCTTT. Encoded protein: CSAPDGSLNTEAFF.

The chain carries TRBV10-3 and TRBJ1-1; 12 nucleotides match TRBD1. The CDR3 sequence is 17 residues long. V lost 1 base to trimming and J lost 7 bases; unmatched junction nucleotides: 10. CDR1 and CDR2 from the germline V gene are ENHRY and SYGVKD. In DNA form, the CDR3 reads TGTGCCATCAGTGAGTTCGAACCAGGGACAGGGGGCAGTGAAGCTTTCTTT. Encoded protein: CAISEFEPGTGGSEAFF.